This is a list of T cell receptor beta chains from one sample in a study of memory CD4+ T cells and cytomegalovirus serostatus. Assay: immunoSEQ multiplex PCR; the TCRdb copy retains only in-frame clones and omits some. The repertoire has some 54,000 clones, around 80% of them found once; the top ten carry roughly 2%. Sequencing was performed on memory CD4+ T cells from blood. The receptors stem from an adult in good health and CMV-seropositive. CDR3s include the opening cysteine and the closing phenylalanine or tryptophan. A D gene is named only where the DNA matches it firmly. Rows give clone size only sometimes, using once, few, many, or a class for an expanded clone.

j_call clone_size v_call d_call cdr3_length cdr3_nt cdr3_aa
TRBJ1-1 - TRBV6-6 TRBD1 14 TGTGCCAGCAGTTACGGACAGGGAGTAGGTGAAGCTTTCTTT CASSYGQGVGEAFF
TRBJ1-2 - TRBV5-1 - 13 TGCGCCAGCAGCAGCGGGAATAACTATGGCTACACCTTC CASSSGNNYGYTF
TRBJ2-5 - TRBV7-9 TRBD1 15 TGTGCCAGCACTCTCACTTCCGGGACAGGGAAAACCCAGTACTTC CASTLTSGTGKTQYF
TRBJ1-1 - TRBV5-8 TRBD1 16 TGTGCCAGCACCTGGGACAGACCACTACCCAACACTGAAGCTTTCTTT CASTWDRPLPNTEAFF
TRBJ1-3 once TRBV6-5 - 11 TGTGCCAGCAGGGAGGGAAACACCATATATTTT CASREGNTIYF
TRBJ2-7 - TRBV7-2 TRBD1 15 TGTGCCAGCAGCCCAGGGGGACAGGCGATCTACGAGCAGTACTTC CASSPGGQAIYEQYF
TRBJ2-7 - TRBV27 TRBD2 16 TGTGCCAGCAGCTGGGGACTAGCGGGAGAAGCCTACGAGCAGTACTTC CASSWGLAGEAYEQYF
TRBJ2-7 - TRBV2 TRBD1 13 TGTGCCAGCAGATTCCAGGGGGCGTCGGAGCAGTACTTC CASRFQGASEQYF
TRBJ2-4 few TRBV9 - 15 TGTGCCAGCAGCCCTCTCTCAGGGGACAAAAACATTCAGTACTTC CASSPLSGDKNIQYF
TRBJ2-1 - TRBV11-2 TRBD2 16 TGTGCCAGCAGCCTGACTAGCGGGAGCTCCTACAGTGAGCAGTTCTTC CASSLTSGSSYSEQFF
TRBJ2-1 - TRBV28 - 17 TGTGCCAGCAGGGCATCAGCAGAAAACCCAGGGAGGAGGGAGCAGTTCTTC CASRASAENPGRREQFF
TRBJ2-3 - TRBV18 - 15 TGTGCCAGCTCACCGGCAGGGTTACCCACAGATACGCAGTATTTT CASSPAGLPTDTQYF
TRBJ2-2 few TRBV5-1 - 15 TGCGCCAGCAGCTTGGGTTTACTTTCCACCGGGGAGCTGTTTTTT CASSLGLLSTGELFF
TRBJ1-1 - TRBV5-1 - 14 TGCGCCAGCAGCTCAGGGGAGAGAAACACTGAAGCTTTCTTT CASSSGERNTEAFF
TRBJ2-5 - TRBV7-9 - 12 TGTGCCAGCAGCTTCAGCTGGGAGACCCAGTACTTC CASSFSWETQYF
TRBJ1-1 - TRBV19 - 14 TGTGCCAGTAGTAGGACCGTCGCGGGCACTGAAGCTTTCTTT CASSRTVAGTEAFF
TRBJ2-2 - TRBV2 - 14 TGTGCCAGCAGGGGGACCTCGAACACCGGGGAGCTGTTTTTT CASRGTSNTGELFF
TRBJ2-2 - TRBV30 - 14 TGTGCCTGGAGTGTAAACCCTAACACCGGGGAGCTGTTTTTT CAWSVNPNTGELFF
TRBJ1-1 - TRBV5-1 TRBD1 16 TGCGCCAGCAGCTTGCGTACAGGGGGTAGGGGAACTGAAGCTTTCTTT CASSLRTGGRGTEAFF
TRBJ2-7 - TRBV2 TRBD2 16 TGTGCCAGCAGTGAAGCTTCCAAAGCGGGATCCGGCGAGCAGTACTTC CASSEASKAGSGEQYF
TRBJ2-7 - TRBV9 TRBD2 14 TGTGCCAGCAGCGGGACTAGCGACACCTACGAGCAGTACTTC CASSGTSDTYEQYF
TRBJ2-6 - TRBV5-6 - 18 TGTGCCTCTACTTGGGTAAGCCCCAGGGGCTCTGGGGCCAACGTCCTGACTTTC CASTWVSPRGSGANVLTF
TRBJ2-3 - TRBV9 TRBD1 16 TGTGCCAGCAGCGCCCTAGGGACAGGGGGACGAGATACGCAGTATTTT CASSALGTGGRDTQYF
TRBJ2-2 - TRBV6-5 TRBD2 16 TGTGCCAGCAGTTTGCTAGCGGGGGAGAACACCGGGGAGCTGTTTTTT CASSLLAGENTGELFF
TRBJ2-3 - TRBV6-6 - 13 TGTGCCAGCAGTTACCCTTACACAGATACGCAGTATTTT CASSYPYTDTQYF
TRBJ1-5 few TRBV28 TRBD1 16 TGTGCCAGCAGTCCACCCGGACAGGGATCTGGTCAGCCCCAGCATTTT CASSPPGQGSGQPQHF
TRBJ2-2 - TRBV6-5 - 12 TGTGCCAGCAGTTACTCGACCGGGGAGCTGTTTTTT CASSYSTGELFF
TRBJ2-7 - TRBV6-1 TRBD2 15 TGTGCCAGCAGCACCTCTAGCGGGAGTTCCTACGAGCAGTACTTC CASSTSSGSSYEQYF
TRBJ1-2 - TRBV28 - 15 TGTGCCAGCAGTTATTCCGCGGGACGGAGCTATGGCTACACCTTC CASSYSAGRSYGYTF
TRBJ2-1 - TRBV28 TRBD2 14 TGTGCCAGCAGTCTTCCTAGCGGATACAATGAGCAGTTCTTC CASSLPSGYNEQFF
TRBJ2-1 - TRBV15 TRBD2 17 TGTGCCACCAGCAGAGGGGGGGGACTAGCGGGAGTATCTGAGCAGTTCTTC CATSRGGGLAGVSEQFF
TRBJ1-1 - TRBV4-1 - 16 TGCGCCAGCAGCCATCCCCGAGGAATTATGAACACTGAAGCTTTCTTT CASSHPRGIMNTEAFF
TRBJ1-1 - TRBV18 TRBD1 17 TGTGCCAGCTCACCATACAGGGGCCCCCCTAGGGACACTGAAGCTTTCTTT CASSPYRGPPRDTEAFF